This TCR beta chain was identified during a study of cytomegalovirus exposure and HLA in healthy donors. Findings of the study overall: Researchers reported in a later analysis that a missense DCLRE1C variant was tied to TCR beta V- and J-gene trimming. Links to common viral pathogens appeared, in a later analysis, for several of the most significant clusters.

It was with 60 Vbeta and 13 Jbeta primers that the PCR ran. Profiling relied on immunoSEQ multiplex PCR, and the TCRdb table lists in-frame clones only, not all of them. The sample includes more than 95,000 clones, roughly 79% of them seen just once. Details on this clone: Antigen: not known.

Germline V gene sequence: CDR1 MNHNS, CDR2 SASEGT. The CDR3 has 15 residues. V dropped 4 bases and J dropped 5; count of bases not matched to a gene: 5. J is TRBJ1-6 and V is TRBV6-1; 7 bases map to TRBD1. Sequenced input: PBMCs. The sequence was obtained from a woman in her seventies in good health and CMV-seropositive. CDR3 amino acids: CASSASTGNNSPLHF. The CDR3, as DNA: TGTGCCAGCAGTGCCTCGACAGGGAATAATTCACCCCTCCACTTT.